A selection of T cell receptor beta chains follows, all from one sample in a study of CD8 T cells in ankylosing spondylitis. One entry per CDR3 protein results from TCRdb running MiXCR on the 5' RACE reads. This sample has just over 300,000 distinct CDR3 sequences, with about 20% found just once. The sample consisted of blood, either unsorted or a sorted T cell fraction (not recorded which). Source of these receptors: a female donor with ankylosing spondylitis or in good health (not recorded which). CDR3s include the opening cysteine and the closing phenylalanine or tryptophan. A D gene is named only where the DNA matches it firmly. The size entry is marked missing in some rows and otherwise reads once, few, many or a size class.

d_call	clone_size	v_call	j_call	cdr3_aa	cdr3_nt
TRBD2	-	TRBV10-2	TRBJ2-3	CASRLAGEFADTQYF	TGCGCCAGCAGGCTAGCGGGAGAGTTCGCAGATACGCAGTATTTT
-	-	TRBV12-3/TRBV12-4	TRBJ1-2	CASSATRGYTF	TGTGCCAGCAGTGCAACCCGTGGCTACACCTTC
TRBD1	few	TRBV15	TRBJ2-7	CATSRGFRDRGEQYF	TGTGCCACCAGCAGAGGATTCCGGGACAGGGGCGAGCAGTACTTC
-	-	TRBV5-1	TRBJ2-7	CASSLVGDESGEQYF	TGCGCCAGCAGCTTGGTTGGGGACGAGTCAGGCGAGCAGTACTTC
TRBD1	-	TRBV7-9	TRBJ1-1	CASSFDRGAEAFF	TGTGCCAGCAGCTTCGACAGGGGAGCTGAAGCTTTCTTT
TRBD1	-	TRBV18	TRBJ1-2	CASSRLGQQTYGYTF	TGTGCCAGCTCACGGCTGGGACAGCAGACCTATGGCTACACCTTC
-	-	TRBV6-1	TRBJ2-3	CASSPTGGTGADTQYF	TGTGCCAGCAGTCCCACGGGCGGGACTGGGGCAGATACGCAGTATTTT
TRBD2	-	TRBV5-4	TRBJ2-7	CASSRYSGSPLYEQYF	TGTGCCAGCAGCCGCTATAGCGGGAGCCCTCTCTACGAGCAGTACTTC
-	-	TRBV5-1	TRBJ2-7	CASSYTAILPGEQYF	TGCGCCAGCAGTTACACTGCAATTCTCCCGGGGGAGCAGTACTTC
TRBD2	-	TRBV4-3	TRBJ2-1	CASSQEWGSGRLMDEQFF	TGCGCCAGCAGCCAAGAGTGGGGTAGCGGGAGACTTATGGATGAGCAGTTCTTC
-	few	TRBV5-1	TRBJ1-1	CASSPQTVMNTEAFF	TGCGCCAGCAGCCCCCAGACAGTCATGAACACTGAAGCTTTCTTT
-	-	TRBV6-5	TRBJ1-6	CASSYSRSPLHF	TGTGCCAGCAGTTACTCGCGGTCACCCCTCCACTTT
-	-	TRBV29-1	TRBJ1-3	CSVDKSDSGNTIYF	TGCAGCGTTGATAAAAGTGACTCTGGAAACACCATATATTTT
-	many	TRBV20-1	TRBJ1-5	CSATESAEWPQHF	TGCAGTGCTACAGAGTCAGCGGAATGGCCCCAGCATTTT
TRBD2	-	TRBV13	TRBJ2-5	CASSPWTSGQETQYF	TGTGCCAGCAGCCCGTGGACTAGCGGCCAAGAGACCCAGTACTTC
-	-	TRBV20-1	TRBJ2-7	CSASTFSYEQYF	TGCAGTGCTAGCACATTTTCCTACGAGCAGTACTTC
TRBD2	-	TRBV6-5	TRBJ2-5	CASSYKGRGRETQYF	TGTGCCAGCAGTTACAAGGGGAGGGGTAGGGAGACCCAGTACTTC
TRBD2	few	TRBV7-2	TRBJ2-7	CASSSSGIGSYEQYF	TGTGCCAGCAGCTCTAGCGGGATAGGATCCTACGAGCAGTACTTC
-	few	TRBV6-2/TRBV6-3	TRBJ2-5	CATARLQETQYF	TGTGCCACCGCACGTTTGCAAGAGACCCAGTACTTC
TRBD1	many	TRBV29-1	TRBJ2-1	CSVAGQGTNEQFF	TGCAGCGTTGCGGGACAGGGGACCAATGAGCAGTTCTTC
TRBD2	-	TRBV6-5	TRBJ2-1	CASRITSASYNEQFF	TGTGCCAGCAGAATTACTAGCGCATCCTACAATGAGCAGTTCTTC
-	few	TRBV7-2	TRBJ1-1	CASSSSGREATEAFF	TGTGCCAGCAGCTCCAGTGGCAGGGAGGCCACTGAAGCTTTCTTT
TRBD2	-	TRBV20-1	TRBJ2-5	CSAKRGRWETQYF	TGCAGTGCTAAGCGGGGGAGGTGGGAGACCCAGTACTTC
-	-	TRBV29-1	TRBJ1-1	CSGNGLFGSEAFF	TGCAGCGGGAACGGGCTCTTTGGTTCTGAAGCTTTCTTT
-	few	TRBV20-1	TRBJ1-3	CSARVIPGTGNTIYF	TGCAGTGCTAGAGTCATCCCGGGTACTGGAAACACCATATATTTT
-	-	TRBV3-1	TRBJ2-3	CASSVHRAEITDTQYF	TGTGCCAGCAGCGTTCATCGGGCGGAAATCACAGATACGCAGTATTTT
-	-	TRBV5-5	TRBJ2-4	CASSSVGIENIQYF	TGTGCCAGCAGTTCGGTGGGGATTGAAAACATTCAGTACTTC
TRBD2	many	TRBV12-3/TRBV12-4	TRBJ2-5	CASSLGTSGSGAQYF	TGTGCCAGCAGTTTAGGGACTAGCGGTTCCGGGGCCCAGTACTTC
TRBD2	many	TRBV29-1	TRBJ2-1	CSVRAGTSGNNEQFF	TGCAGCGTTAGAGCCGGGACTAGCGGAAACAATGAGCAGTTCTTC
-	few	TRBV12-3/TRBV12-4	TRBJ1-1	CASSLKVNTEAFF	TGTGCCAGCAGTTTAAAAGTTAACACTGAAGCTTTCTTT
TRBD2	few	TRBV10-3	TRBJ2-3	CAIRGTSGRIDTQYF	TGTGCCATCAGGGGGACTAGCGGGAGGATAGATACGCAGTATTTT
TRBD2	many	TRBV12-3/TRBV12-4	TRBJ2-1	CAGGLGGREGEQFF	TGTGCCGGGGGTCTCGGCGGGAGGGAAGGAGAGCAGTTCTTC
-	-	TRBV12-3/TRBV12-4	TRBJ2-7	CASGGLTSSYEQYF	TGTGCCAGCGGCGGACTGACTTCCTCCTACGAGCAGTACTTC
-	few	TRBV6-6	TRBJ1-2	CASTKAGGYTF	TGTGCCAGCACGAAGGCGGGAGGCTACACCTTC
-	few	TRBV6-2/TRBV6-3	TRBJ2-1	CASSAIQNRVNNEQFF	TGTGCCAGCAGTGCAATACAAAACAGGGTCAACAATGAGCAGTTCTTC
TRBD2	many	TRBV5-1	TRBJ2-1	CASSLAGLQNDEQFF	TGCGCCAGCAGCTTGGCGGGACTACAAAACGATGAGCAGTTCTTC
-	many	TRBV7-2	TRBJ2-1	CASSLRGGGVYNEQFF	TGTGCCAGCAGCTTAAGGGGAGGCGGGGTGTACAATGAGCAGTTCTTC
TRBD1	few	TRBV29-1	TRBJ1-4	CSARDRVSNEKLFF	TGCAGCGCCCGGGACAGGGTGTCGAATGAAAAACTGTTTTTT
-	-	TRBV20-1	TRBJ2-2	CSASDPGGELFF	TGCAGTGCTAGTGATCCTGGCGGGGAGCTGTTTTTT
-	few	TRBV7-2	TRBJ1-5	CASSLTVVDQPQHF	TGTGCCAGCAGCTTAACCGTAGTGGATCAGCCCCAGCATTTT
-	-	TRBV19	TRBJ1-1	CASSRRTAGNTEAFF	TGTGCCAGTAGTAGGCGGACCGCTGGGAACACTGAAGCTTTCTTT
TRBD1	-	TRBV5-1	TRBJ2-3	CASSSRTGNTDTQYF	TGCGCCAGCAGCTCACGGACAGGGAACACAGATACGCAGTATTTT